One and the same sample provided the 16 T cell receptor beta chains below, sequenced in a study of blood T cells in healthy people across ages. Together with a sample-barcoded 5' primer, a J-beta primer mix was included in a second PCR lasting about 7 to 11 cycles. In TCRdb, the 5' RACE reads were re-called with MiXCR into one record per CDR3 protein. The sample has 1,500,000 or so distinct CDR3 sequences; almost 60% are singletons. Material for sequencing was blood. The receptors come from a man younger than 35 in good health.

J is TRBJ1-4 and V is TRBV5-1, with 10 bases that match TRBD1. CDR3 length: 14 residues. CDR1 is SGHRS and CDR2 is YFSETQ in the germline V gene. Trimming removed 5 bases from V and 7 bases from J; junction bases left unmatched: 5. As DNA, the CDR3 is TGCGCCAGCAGGGCCGGGACAGGGGTTGAAAAACTGTTTTTT. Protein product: CASRAGTGVEKLFF.

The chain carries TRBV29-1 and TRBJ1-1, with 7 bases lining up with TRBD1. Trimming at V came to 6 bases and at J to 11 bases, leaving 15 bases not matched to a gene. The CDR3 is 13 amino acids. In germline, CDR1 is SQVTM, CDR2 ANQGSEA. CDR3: CSVGLRQGNGAFF. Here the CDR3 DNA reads TGCAGCGTCGGGTTGAGACAGGGTAATGGGGCTTTCTTT.

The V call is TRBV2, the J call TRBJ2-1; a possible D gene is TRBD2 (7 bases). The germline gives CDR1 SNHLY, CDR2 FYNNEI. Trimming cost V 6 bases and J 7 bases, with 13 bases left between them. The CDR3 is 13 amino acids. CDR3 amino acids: CASRVRGGNEQFF. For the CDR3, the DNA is TGTGCCAGCAGAGTTAGGGGGGGGAATGAGCAGTTCTTC.

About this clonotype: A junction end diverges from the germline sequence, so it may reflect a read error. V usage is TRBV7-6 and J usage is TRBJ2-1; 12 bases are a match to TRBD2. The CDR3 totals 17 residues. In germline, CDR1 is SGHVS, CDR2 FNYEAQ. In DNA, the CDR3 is TGCGCCAGCAGCCCAATTCTAGCGGGAGGGAGTTACAATGAGCAGTTATTC. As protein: CASSPILAGGSYNEQLF.

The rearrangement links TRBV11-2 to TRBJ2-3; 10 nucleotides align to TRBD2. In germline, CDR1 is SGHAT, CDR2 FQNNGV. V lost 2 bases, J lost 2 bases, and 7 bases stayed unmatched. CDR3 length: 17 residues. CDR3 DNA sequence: TGTGCCAGCAGCTTATCCCCTAGCGGGGGTGACACAGATACGCAGTATTTT. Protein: CASSLSPSGGDTDTQYF. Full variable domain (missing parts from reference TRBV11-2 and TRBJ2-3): EAGVAQSPRYKIIEKRQSVAFWCNPISGHATLYWYQQILGQGPKLLIQFQNNGVVDDSQLPKDRFSAERLKGVDSTLKIQPAKLEDSAVYLCASSLSPSGGDTDTQYFGPGTRLTVL.

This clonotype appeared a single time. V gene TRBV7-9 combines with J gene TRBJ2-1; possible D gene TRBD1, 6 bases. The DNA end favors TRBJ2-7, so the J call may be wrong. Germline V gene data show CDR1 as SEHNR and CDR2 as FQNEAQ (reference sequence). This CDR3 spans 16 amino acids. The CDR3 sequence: CASSPGLRQVPYEQYF. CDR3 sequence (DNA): TGTGCCAGCAGTCCCGGGTTAAGACAGGTTCCCTACGAGCAGTACTTC.

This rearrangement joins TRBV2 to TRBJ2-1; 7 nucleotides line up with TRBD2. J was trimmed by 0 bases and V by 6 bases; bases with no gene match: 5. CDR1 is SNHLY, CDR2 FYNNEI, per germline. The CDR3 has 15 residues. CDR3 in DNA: TGTGCCAGCAGGCTCGGACTAGTCTCCTACAATGAGCAGTTCTTC. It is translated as CASRLGLVSYNEQFF.

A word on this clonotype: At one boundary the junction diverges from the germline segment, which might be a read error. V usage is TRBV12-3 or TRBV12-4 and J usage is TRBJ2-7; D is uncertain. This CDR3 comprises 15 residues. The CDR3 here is CASASRAPSSYEQYF. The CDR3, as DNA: TGTGCCAGCGCATCTCGGGCCCCGAGCTCCTACGAGCAGTACTTT.

The CDR3 reads CAISGSSGRATGNEQYF. DNA for the CDR3: TGTGCCATCAGTGGGTCAAGCGGGAGGGCCACAGGCAATGAGCAGTACTTC. V is TRBV10-3 and J is TRBJ2-4, with TRBD2 matching 10 bases. The CDR3 is 17 amino acids. Germline trimming cut 4 bases from V and 13 bases from J; bases unmatched to any gene: 19. Per germline, CDR1 ENHRY and CDR2 SYGVKD.

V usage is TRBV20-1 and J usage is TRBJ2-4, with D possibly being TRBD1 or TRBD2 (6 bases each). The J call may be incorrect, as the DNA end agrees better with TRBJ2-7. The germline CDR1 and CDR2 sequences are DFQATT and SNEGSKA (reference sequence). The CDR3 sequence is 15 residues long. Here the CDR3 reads CSARDPGASYYEQYF. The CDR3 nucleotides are TGCAGTGCTAGAGATCCGGGGGCCTCCTACTACGAGCAGTACTTC.

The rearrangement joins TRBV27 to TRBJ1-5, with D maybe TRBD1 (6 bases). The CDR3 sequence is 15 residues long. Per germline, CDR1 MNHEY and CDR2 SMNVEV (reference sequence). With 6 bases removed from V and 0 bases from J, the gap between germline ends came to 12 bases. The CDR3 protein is CASSQQGSSNQPQHF. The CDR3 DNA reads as TGTGCCAGCAGCCAACAGGGCTCTAGCAATCAGCCCCAGCATTTT.

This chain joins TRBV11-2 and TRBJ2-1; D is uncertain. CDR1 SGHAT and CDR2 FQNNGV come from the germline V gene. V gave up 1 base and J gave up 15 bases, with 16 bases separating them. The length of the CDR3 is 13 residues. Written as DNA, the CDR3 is TGTGCCAGCAGCTTAGTCGGTAAACCCCGGACGTTCTTC. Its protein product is CASSLVGKPRTFF.

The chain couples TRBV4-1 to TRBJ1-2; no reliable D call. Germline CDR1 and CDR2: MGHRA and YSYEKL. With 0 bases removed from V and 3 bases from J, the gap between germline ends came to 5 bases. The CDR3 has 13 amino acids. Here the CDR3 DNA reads TGCGCCAGCAGCCAAGACAGCTACTATGGCTACACCTTC. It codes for CASSQDSYYGYTF.

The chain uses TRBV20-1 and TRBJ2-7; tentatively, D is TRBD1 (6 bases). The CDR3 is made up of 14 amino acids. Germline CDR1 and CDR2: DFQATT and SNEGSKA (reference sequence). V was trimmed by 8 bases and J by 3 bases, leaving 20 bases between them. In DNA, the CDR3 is TGCAGTCCACAGATGTCCAGGGGCTACTACGAGCAGTACTTC. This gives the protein CSPQMSRGYYEQYF.

CDR3: CASSTPTGQNSPLHF. Written as DNA, the CDR3 is TGTGCCAGCAGCACCCCGACGGGACAGAATTCACCCCTCCACTTT. This rearrangement joins TRBV11-2 to TRBJ1-6; TRBD1 matches 7 bases. CDR1 and CDR2 (germline): SGHAT, FQNNGV. The length of the CDR3 is 15 residues. Trimming at V came to 5 bases and at J to 7 bases, leaving 8 bases not matched to a gene.

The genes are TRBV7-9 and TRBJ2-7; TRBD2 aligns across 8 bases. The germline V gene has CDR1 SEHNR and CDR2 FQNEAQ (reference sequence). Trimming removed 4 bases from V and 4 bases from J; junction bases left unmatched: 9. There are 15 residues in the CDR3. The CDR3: CASSSLSGSYYEQYF. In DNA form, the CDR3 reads TGTGCCAGCAGCTCGTTAAGCGGGAGCTATTACGAGCAGTACTTC.